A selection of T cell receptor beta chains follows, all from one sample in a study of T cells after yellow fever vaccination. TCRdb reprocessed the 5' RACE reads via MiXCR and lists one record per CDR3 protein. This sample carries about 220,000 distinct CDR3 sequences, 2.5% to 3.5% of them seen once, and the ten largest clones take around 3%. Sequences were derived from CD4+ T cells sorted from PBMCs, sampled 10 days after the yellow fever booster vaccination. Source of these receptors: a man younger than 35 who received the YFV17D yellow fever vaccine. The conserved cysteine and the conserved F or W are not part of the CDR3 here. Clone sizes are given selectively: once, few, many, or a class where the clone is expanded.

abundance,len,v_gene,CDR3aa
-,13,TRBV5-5,ASSLAGPTKNIQY
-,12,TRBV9,ASGAAGNTGELF
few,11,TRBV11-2,ASGLAGGDTQY
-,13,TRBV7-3,ASSPRAQFTDTQY
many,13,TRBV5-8,ASSRPGQRNQPQH
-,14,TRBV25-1,ASSERGGSRYNEQF
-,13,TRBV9,ASSPHGLDFEKLF
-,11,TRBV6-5,ASSYGYNQPQH
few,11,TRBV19,ASGLSGANVLT
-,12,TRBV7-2,ASSSTGQGETQY
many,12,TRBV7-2,ASSPRQPTSGYT
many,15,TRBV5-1,ASSYFPGTETYNEQF
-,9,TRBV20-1,SASYYDTQY
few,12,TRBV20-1,SAAGGGIGDTQY
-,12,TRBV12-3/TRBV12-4,ASSFSRGYTEAF
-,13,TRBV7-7,ASSLVAGNPDTQY
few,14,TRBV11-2,ASSLQVIGAKNIQY
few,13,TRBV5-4,ASSPRGSSGRGYT
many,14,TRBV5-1,ASSSLTSGGAYEQY
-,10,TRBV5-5,ASSFEGGPLH
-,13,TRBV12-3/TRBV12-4,ASSFRDPSYNEQF
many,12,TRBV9,ASSVGGKTNTIY
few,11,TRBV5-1,ASSLIGRVPAF
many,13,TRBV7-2,ASSSDRVRGYGYT
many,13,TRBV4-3,ASSHTTGVGGEQY
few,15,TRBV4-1,ASSGDGAGTPGETQY
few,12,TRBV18,ASSPARGGYGYT
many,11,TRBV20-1,SAREPGSWTLF
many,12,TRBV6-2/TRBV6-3,ASTDTAMNTEAF
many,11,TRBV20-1,SAPYLSTDTQY
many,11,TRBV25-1,ASSLTIGDTQY
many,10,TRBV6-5,ASSNPFREQY
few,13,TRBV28,ASKLGSSYNSPLH
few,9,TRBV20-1,SVIHGNTIY
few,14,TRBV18,ASSLDPARQNSPLH
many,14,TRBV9,ASSVGPTVLHNEQF
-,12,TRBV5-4,ASSLRQGNSPLH
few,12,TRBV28,ASTGQVLQETQY
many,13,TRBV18,ASSPGTNSYNEQF
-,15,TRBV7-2,ASSLLIWGGAGTEAF
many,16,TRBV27,ASSLYPPETGKNEKLF
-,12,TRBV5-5,ASSRDNSYYGYT
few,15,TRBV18,ASSPATGTIDTGELF
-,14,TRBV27,ASKTFPGTDNTEAF
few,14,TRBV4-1,ASSQDPLADQETQY
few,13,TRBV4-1,ASSQEDRSKRTQY
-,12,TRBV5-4,ASSQTAMNTEAF
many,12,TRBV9,ASSATGTLQPQH
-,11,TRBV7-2,ASSSDIRSNPD
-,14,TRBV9,ASSVLGQGSPGELF
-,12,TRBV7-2,ASSLEGRFQPQH
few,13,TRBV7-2,ASSLAGGAGTEAF
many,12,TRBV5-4,ASSSQVGHSPLH
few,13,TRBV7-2,ASSLQGRVTGELF
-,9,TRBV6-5,ASKWANVLT
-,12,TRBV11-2,ASTQGSVQETQY
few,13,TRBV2,ASSDWGSGNQPQH
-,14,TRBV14,ASSQDRRDANYGYT